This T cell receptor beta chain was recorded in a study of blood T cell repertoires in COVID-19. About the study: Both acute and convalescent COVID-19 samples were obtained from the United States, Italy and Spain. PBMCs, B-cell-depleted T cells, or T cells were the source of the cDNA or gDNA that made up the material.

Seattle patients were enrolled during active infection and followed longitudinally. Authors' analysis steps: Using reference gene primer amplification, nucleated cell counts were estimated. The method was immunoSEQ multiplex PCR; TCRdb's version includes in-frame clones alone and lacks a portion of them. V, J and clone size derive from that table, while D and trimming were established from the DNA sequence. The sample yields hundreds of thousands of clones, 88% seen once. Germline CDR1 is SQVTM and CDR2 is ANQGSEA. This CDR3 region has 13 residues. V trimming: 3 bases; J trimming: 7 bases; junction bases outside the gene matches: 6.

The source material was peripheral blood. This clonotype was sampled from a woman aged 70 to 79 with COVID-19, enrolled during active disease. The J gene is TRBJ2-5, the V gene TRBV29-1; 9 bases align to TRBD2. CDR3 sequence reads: CSVDQAGGGTQYF. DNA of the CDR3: TGCAGCGTTGATCAAGCGGGAGGTGGGACCCAGTACTTC.